Listed below are T cell receptor beta chains from one sample, sequenced in a study of blood T cells in healthy people across ages. Each CDR3 protein is one row after TCRdb ran MiXCR on the 5' RACE reads. The table includes some 1 million distinct CDR3 sequences, under 45% detected once. Sequenced: blood. Receptors were obtained from a woman aged 60-75 years in good health. The CDR3 runs from the conserved cysteine through the conserved F or W. A D gene is named only where the DNA matches it firmly.

TRBJ1-6 | TRBV6-6 | TRBD1 | CASSTTGDNSPLHF
TRBJ2-7 | TRBV6-5 | TRBD2 | CASGFSASSRRGTSVPYEQYF
TRBJ2-7 | TRBV25-1 | TRBD2 | CASSLSGRVSYEQYF
TRBJ2-5 | TRBV7-6 | NA | CASSLVGGYQETQYF
TRBJ2-7 | TRBV12-3/TRBV12-4 | NA | CASSFDDRSYEQYF
TRBJ2-7 | TRBV20-1 | NA | CSARDPKTGRYEQYF
TRBJ2-5 | TRBV6-5 | TRBD1 | CASSQQGAGETQYF
TRBJ2-7 | TRBV10-3 | TRBD2 | CAISERREGGYEQYF
NA | TRBV4-1 | NA | CASSADLFYNEQYF
TRBJ1-2 | TRBV12-3/TRBV12-4 | TRBD1 | CAGTSLDRGGDGYTF
TRBJ2-3 | TRBV15 | NA | CATRSRSGKDTQYF
TRBJ1-2 | TRBV28 | NA | CASRRDTRGYTF
TRBJ2-1 | TRBV5-1 | NA | CASSISRVIVNNEQFF
TRBJ1-2 | TRBV28 | NA | CASSFLQGVGGYTF
TRBJ1-5 | TRBV7-9 | NA | CASSLISSNSGFGNQPQHF
TRBJ2-7 | TRBV6-5 | NA | CASGTPVYEQYF
TRBJ2-7 | TRBV20-1 | TRBD2 | CSARDPTGTTQNYYEQYF
TRBJ2-1 | TRBV7-2 | NA | CASSRSPYAEQFF
TRBJ1-4 | TRBV29-1 | TRBD1 | CSVEGAVGQGGEKLFF
NA | TRBV12-3/TRBV12-4 | NA | CASSPTIRLGGIQYF
TRBJ2-1 | TRBV20-1 | TRBD2 | CSARLAGANNEQFF
TRBJ2-5 | TRBV5-5 | TRBD1 | CASSLRVGTGYKVYETQYF
TRBJ2-5 | TRBV12-3/TRBV12-4 | NA | CASSLGGELETQYF
TRBJ2-5 | TRBV6-1 | NA | CASSEASGARTQYF
TRBJ1-2 | TRBV9 | NA | CASLLPGEERYGYTF
TRBJ1-4 | TRBV20-1 | TRBD1 | CSATGGGNEKLFF
TRBJ2-7 | TRBV7-9 | NA | CASSSRAGPNSYEQYF
TRBJ2-1 | TRBV6-6 | NA | CASSYSPWGEQFF
TRBJ2-3 | TRBV6-5 | NA | CASCVGLASSDTQYF
TRBJ2-1 | TRBV27 | NA | CASSPRRLAGHEQFF
TRBJ2-7 | TRBV6-5 | TRBD2 | CASSSAKAGGDYEQYF
TRBJ1-5 | TRBV14 | NA | CASSQANQPQHF
TRBJ2-7 | TRBV5-6 | TRBD1 | CASSATGKTYEQYF
TRBJ2-5 | TRBV20-1 | NA | CSASWYDVETQYF
NA | TRBV5-1 | TRBD2 | CASSLKLAGPSYEQYF
TRBJ2-7 | TRBV29-1 | NA | CSVAGHTGEGTYEQYF
TRBJ1-5 | TRBV20-1 | TRBD1 | CSARETGRARQPQHF
TRBJ2-1 | TRBV20-1 | TRBD1 | CSARDVGTVTGQFF
TRBJ2-5 | TRBV11-2 | TRBD2 | CASSLGVAGGEETQYF
TRBJ2-3 | TRBV5-1 | TRBD2 | CASSTGLAGGPTDTQYF
TRBJ1-4 | TRBV4-2 | NA | CASSLSGAGPATNEKLFF
TRBJ1-5 | TRBV6-5 | TRBD1 | CASSRTGDGQPQHF
TRBJ1-1 | TRBV20-1 | TRBD1 | CSPGQGNTEAFF
TRBJ2-7 | TRBV7-9 | NA | CASSRSGTRYEQYF
TRBJ2-1 | TRBV6-2/TRBV6-3 | TRBD2 | CASKDGRGLAGANNEQFF
TRBJ2-4 | TRBV20-1 | NA | CSASYSKTGYDQYF
TRBJ2-7 | TRBV10-3 | NA | CATAVGAGTYEQYF
TRBJ2-3 | TRBV7-2 | TRBD2 | CASSYQGGLQDTQYF
TRBJ1-2 | TRBV6-7 | NA | CASSYRDSYYGYTF